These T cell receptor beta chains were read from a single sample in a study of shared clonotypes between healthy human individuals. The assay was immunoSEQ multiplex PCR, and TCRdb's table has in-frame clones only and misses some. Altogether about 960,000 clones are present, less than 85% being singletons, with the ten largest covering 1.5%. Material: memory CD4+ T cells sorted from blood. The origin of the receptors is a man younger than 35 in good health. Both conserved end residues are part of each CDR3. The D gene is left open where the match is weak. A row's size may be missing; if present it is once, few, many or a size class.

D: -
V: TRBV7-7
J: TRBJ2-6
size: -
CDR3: CAIAVLYAGANVLTF
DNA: TGTGCAATAGCAGTTTTGTACGCTGGGGCCAACGTCCTGACTTTC

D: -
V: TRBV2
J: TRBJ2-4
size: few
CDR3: CASQAGRPDWNIQYF
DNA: TGTGCCAGTCAAGCGGGCCGCCCGGATTGGAACATTCAGTACTTC

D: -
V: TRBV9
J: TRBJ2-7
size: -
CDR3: CASSVDEHEQYF
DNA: TGTGCCAGCAGCGTAGATGAACACGAGCAGTACTTC

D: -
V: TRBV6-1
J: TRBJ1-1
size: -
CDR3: CASSANMNTEAFF
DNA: TGTGCCAGCAGCGCCAATATGAACACTGAAGCTTTCTTT

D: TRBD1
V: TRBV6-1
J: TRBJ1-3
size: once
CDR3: CASSPGQGRDTIYF
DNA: TGTGCCAGCAGTCCAGGACAGGGAAGAGACACTATATATTTT

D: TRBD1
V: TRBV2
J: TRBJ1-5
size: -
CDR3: CASSQTGNSNQPQHF
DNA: TGTGCCAGCAGCCAGACAGGGAATAGCAATCAGCCCCAGCATTTT

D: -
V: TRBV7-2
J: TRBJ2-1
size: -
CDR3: CASSLRQGGYNEQFF
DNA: TGTGCCAGCAGCCTCCGACAGGGAGGGTACAATGAGCAGTTCTTC

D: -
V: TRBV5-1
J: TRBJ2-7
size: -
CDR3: CASSITQTSGGEQYF
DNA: TGCGCCAGCAGCATTACTCAGACTAGTGGAGGGGAGCAGTACTTC

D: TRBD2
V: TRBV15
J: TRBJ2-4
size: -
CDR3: CATSSAIPGSGRAANIQYF
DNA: TGTGCCACCAGCAGCGCCATCCCCGGGAGCGGGAGGGCCGCAAACATTCAGTACTTC

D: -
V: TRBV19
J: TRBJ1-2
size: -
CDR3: CASSILADNYGYTF
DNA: TGTGCCAGTAGTATCTTAGCGGATAACTATGGCTACACCTTC

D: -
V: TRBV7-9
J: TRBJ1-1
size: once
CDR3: CASSLEGGGTEAFF
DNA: TGTGCCAGCAGCTTAGAGGGGGGAGGTACTGAAGCTTTCTTT

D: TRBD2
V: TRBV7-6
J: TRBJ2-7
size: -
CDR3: CASSRGLAAYEQYF
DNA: TGTGCCAGCAGCCGGGGACTAGCGGCTTACGAGCAGTACTTC

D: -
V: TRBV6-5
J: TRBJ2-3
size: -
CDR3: CASQLMSALDTQYF
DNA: TGTGCCAGCCAGTTAATGTCCGCTCTCGATACGCAGTATTTT

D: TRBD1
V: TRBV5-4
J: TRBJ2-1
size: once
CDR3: CASSLRQGDNEQFF
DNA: TGTGCCAGCAGCTTGCGACAGGGGGACAATGAGCAGTTCTTC